The 17 T cell receptor beta chains below come from one sample, sequenced in a study of blood T cell repertoires in COVID-19. Measured with immunoSEQ multiplex PCR; TCRdb has only the in-frame clones, and not every one. The sample includes about 150,000 clones, 78% of them seen just once. Sample: peripheral blood. The source of these receptors is an older man with acute or convalescent COVID-19.

The chain is built from TRBV19 and TRBJ2-3; D remains ambiguous. Trimming took 1 base from V and 4 from J, leaving 15 bases between them. The germline V gene encodes CDR1 LNHDA and CDR2 SQIVND (reference sequence). The CDR3 totals 16 residues. DNA of the CDR3: TGTGCCAGTAGTATAGGGCTTTCGGGTGGATCAGATACGCAGTATTTT. It translates to CASSIGLSGGSDTQYF. The whole variable domain, remainder taken from reference TRBV19 and TRBJ2-3, is DGGITQSPKYLFRKEGQNVTLSCEQNLNHDAMYWYRQDPGQGLRLIYYSQIVNDFQKGDIAEGYSVSREKKESFPLTVTSAQKNPTAFYLCASSIGLSGGSDTQYFGPGTRLTVL.

CDR3 amino acids: CASTRASGTGELFF. The CDR3 nucleotides are TGTGCCAGCACCCGGGCTAGCGGTACCGGGGAGCTGTTTTTT. V and J are TRBV3-1 (or the pseudogene TRBV3-2) and TRBJ2-2, with 7 bases identical to TRBD2. The CDR3 runs to 14 residues. The V gene end was trimmed by 7 bases and the J gene end by 5 bases; junction bases not matched to a gene: 7. Per the germline V gene, CDR1 is LGHDT and CDR2 is YNNKEL (reference sequence).

The V gene is TRBV11-2, the J gene TRBJ1-6; maybe TRBD1 (5 bases). The ends were cut back, 5 bases at V and 13 bases at J, with 15 bases in the middle. Germline CDR1 is SGHAT and CDR2 is FQNNGV. The CDR3 extends over 13 amino acids. Here the CDR3 reads CASSPRGGSPLHF. DNA of the CDR3: TGTGCCAGCAGCCCACGGGGGGGATCGCCCCTCCACTTT.

V usage is TRBV5-4 and J usage is TRBJ2-2; D is unresolved. V lost 4 bases and J 0 bases, leaving 7 bases between the germline ends. The CDR3 is 14 residues long. Germline CDR1 is SGHNT and CDR2 is YYREEE (reference sequence). CDR3 in amino acids: CASSAASNTGELFF. The CDR3 region has the DNA TGTGCCAGCAGCGCGGCCTCGAACACCGGGGAGCTGTTTTTT.

The chain links TRBV4-2 to TRBJ2-1; 10 bases map to TRBD1. The CDR3 is 15 amino acids. The V gene's germline CDR1 is LGHNA and CDR2 YNFKEQ. V dropped 1 base and J dropped 5; count of bases not matched to a gene: 2. The CDR3 loop is CASSQAGQGNNEQFF. CDR3 bases: TGTGCCAGCAGCCAAGCGGGACAGGGGAACAATGAGCAGTTCTTC.

The V and J genes are TRBV7-9 and TRBJ1-1, with TRBD1 as a possible D gene (5 bases). Germline CDR1 SEHNR, CDR2 FQNEAQ (reference sequence). Trimming took 2 bases from V and 3 from J, leaving 10 bases between them. The CDR3 totals 14 residues. The CDR3 region has the DNA TGTGCCAGCAGCTTACTGGGGCAGGACACTGAAGCTTTCTTT. Amino acid sequence: CASSLLGQDTEAFF. Filled out from reference TRBV7-9 and TRBJ1-1, the complete variable domain reads DTGVSQNPRHKITKRGQNVTFRCDPISEHNRLYWYRQTLGQGPEFLTYFQNEAQLEKSRLLSDRFSAERPKGSFSTLEIQRTEQGDSAMYLCASSLLGQDTEAFFGQGTRLTVV.

The V gene is TRBV7-2, the J gene TRBJ2-3; 9 bases align to TRBD1. Trimming at V came to 2 bases and at J to 1 base, leaving 7 bases not matched to a gene. This CDR3 comprises 17 residues. The germline V gene has CDR1 SGHTA and CDR2 FQGNSA. The CDR3 protein is CASSLRLRTGGTDTQYF. The CDR3 bases are TGTGCCAGCAGCTTAAGGTTAAGGACAGGGGGCACAGATACGCAGTATTTT.

The chain couples TRBV2 to TRBJ2-3, with unresolved D. Germline CDR1 reads SNHLY; CDR2 reads FYNNEI. The CDR3 is 13 amino acids. Between the trimmed V and J ends, which lost 5 bases and 1 base, there was a span of 7 bases. The CDR3 sequence is CASSSIGTDTQYF. The DNA for the CDR3 is TGTGCCAGCAGTTCCATAGGCACAGATACGCAGTATTTT.

This clone was detected only once. The chain couples TRBV11-1 to TRBJ2-3; D is ambiguous. V lost 2 bases and J 5 bases, leaving 11 bases between the germline ends. From germline, CDR1 is SGHAT and CDR2 FQDESV (reference sequence). This CDR3 is built from 14 residues. As DNA, the CDR3 is TGTGCCAGCAGCTTAAGCTATACCGAAGATACGCAGTATTTT. It yields the protein CASSLSYTEDTQYF.

This chain links TRBV5-6 with TRBJ2-3; TRBD2 might be the D (5 bases). V gave up 4 bases and J gave up 0 bases, with 6 bases separating them. Germline-derived CDR1 and CDR2 are SGHDT and YYEEEE. CDR3 length equals 13 residues. In DNA form, the CDR3 reads TGTGCCAGCAGCCGAGGGAGCACAGATACGCAGTATTTT. Its translation is CASSRGSTDTQYF.

This clone was detected only a few times. This rearrangement joins TRBV7-9 to TRBJ2-2, with 7 nucleotides matching TRBD1. The CDR3 sequence is 15 residues long. The V and J ends lost 4 bases and 0 bases, in that order; junction bases with no gene match: 2. Germline values: CDR1 SEHNR, CDR2 FQNEAQ (reference sequence). In nucleotides, the CDR3 is TGTGCCAGCAGCTCAGGGGGTTCGAACACCGGGGAGCTGTTTTTT. Residues: CASSSGGSNTGELFF.

V is TRBV29-1 and J is TRBJ1-2; TRBD1 agrees at 9 bases. The trim removed 7 bases at V and 4 bases at J, leaving 4 bases unmatched. The CDR3 totals 12 residues. Germline V gene sequence: CDR1 SQVTM, CDR2 ANQGSEA. CDR3: CSAGTGTYGYTF. Here the CDR3 DNA reads TGCAGCGCGGGGACAGGGACCTATGGCTACACCTTC.

V usage is TRBV7-8 and J usage is TRBJ1-1; 7 bases line up with TRBD1. The trim removed 7 bases at V and 3 bases at J, leaving 5 bases unmatched. Looked up from germline, CDR1 is SGHVS and CDR2 is FQNEAQ. The CDR3 consists of 13 residues. The CDR3 loop reads CASTETGYTEAFF. For the CDR3, the DNA is TGTGCCAGCACCGAGACAGGGTACACTGAAGCTTTCTTT.

This chain joins TRBV5-1 and TRBJ2-3; D uncertain. V dropped 3 bases and J dropped 1 base, with 9 bases sitting between them. Per the germline V gene, CDR1 is SGHRS and CDR2 is YFSETQ. The CDR3 length is 14 residues. CDR3 nucleotide sequence: TGCGCCAGCAGCTCCCTAGAGGGCACAGATACGCAGTATTTT. Amino acids: CASSSLEGTDTQYF.

The genes are TRBV7-2 and TRBJ1-1, with TRBD1 matching 7 bases. The germline gives CDR1 SGHTA, CDR2 FQGNSA. V was clipped by 4 bases and J by 7 bases; unmatched bases: 9. This CDR3 is 14 amino acids long. For the CDR3, the DNA is TGTGCCAGCAGCTCCCGACAGGGTAAGGATGAAGCTTTCTTT. Protein product: CASSSRQGKDEAFF.

The CDR3 is CASSFTGEETQYF. In nucleotides, the CDR3 is TGCGCCAGCAGCTTTACAGGGGAAGAGACCCAGTACTTC. V gene TRBV5-1 combines with J gene TRBJ2-5; 7 positions match TRBD1. This CDR3 comprises 13 residues. Germline CDR1 is SGHRS and CDR2 is YFSETQ. J was trimmed by 3 bases and V by 2 bases; bases with no gene match: 1.

The CDR3 region has the DNA TGTGCCAGCAGCTTACGGGGGACCCCGAAGTTGAACACTGAAGCTTTCTTT. It is translated as CASSLRGTPKLNTEAFF. V usage is TRBV7-2 and J usage is TRBJ1-1; tentative D call: TRBD1 (5 bases). Germline CDR1 SGHTA, CDR2 FQGNSA. Trimming took off 2 bases at V and 0 bases at J, with 16 bases between the two ends. The CDR3 has 17 residues.